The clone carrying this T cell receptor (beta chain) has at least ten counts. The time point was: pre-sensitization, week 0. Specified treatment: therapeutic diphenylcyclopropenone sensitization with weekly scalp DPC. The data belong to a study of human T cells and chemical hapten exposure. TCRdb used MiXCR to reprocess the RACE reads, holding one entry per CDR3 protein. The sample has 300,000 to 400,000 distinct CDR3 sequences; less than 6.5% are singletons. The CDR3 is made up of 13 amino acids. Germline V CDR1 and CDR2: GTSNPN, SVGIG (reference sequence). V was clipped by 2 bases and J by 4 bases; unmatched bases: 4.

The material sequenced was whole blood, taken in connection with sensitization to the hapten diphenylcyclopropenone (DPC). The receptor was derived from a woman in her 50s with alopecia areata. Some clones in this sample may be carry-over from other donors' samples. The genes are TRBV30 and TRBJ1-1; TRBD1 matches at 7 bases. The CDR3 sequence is CAWSKQGSTEAFF. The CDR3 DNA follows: TGTGCCTGGAGTAAACAGGGGTCCACTGAAGCTTTCTTT.